The 6 T cell receptor beta chains below all came from one sample that was sequenced in a study of blood T cells in healthy people across ages (dated by TCRdb to between 2014 and 2016). To prepare the library, 5' RACE was applied. Sequencing used an Illumina HiSeq 2500. A second PCR of roughly 7 to 12 cycles was run with a J-beta primer mix and a sample-barcoded 5' primer. TCRdb reprocessing: public reads trimmed at Q25 with fastp, clones called with MiXCR, in-frame beta chains kept. Every CDR3 protein is listed once, alongside the most common genes and DNA of its rows. This sample lists more than 700,000 distinct CDR3 sequences; about 45% were detected once. Around 18% of the sample goes to the ten largest clones. The sample was blood. These receptors all stem from a man older than 75 in good health.

This clonotype was picked up a small number of times. CDR3 loop: CASSVGTSGSRAYEQYF. The CDR3 coding sequence is TGCGCCAGCAGCGTAGGGACTAGCGGGAGTCGGGCGTACGAGCAGTACTTC. This rearrangement joins TRBV5-1 to TRBJ2-7; 14 nucleotides line up with TRBD2. V dropped 4 bases and J dropped 4; count of bases not matched to a gene: 10. There are 17 residues in the CDR3. Germline values: CDR1 SGHRS, CDR2 YFSETQ.

This clonotype has more than one count but fewer than ten. This rearrangement joins TRBV6-6 to TRBJ2-7, with unresolved D. Trimming left V 6 bases short and J 5 bases short, with 17 bases between. Germline V gene sequence: CDR1 MNHNY, CDR2 SVGAGI (reference sequence). This CDR3 comprises 14 residues. The CDR3 here is CASRATYRVDEQYF. The CDR3 DNA follows: TGTGCCAGCAGGGCGACATATCGCGTCGACGAGCAGTACTTC.

This clonotype was picked up a small number of times. The V call is TRBV28, the J call TRBJ1-2, with 7 bases matching TRBD1. Germline CDR1 is MDHEN and CDR2 is SYDVKM. The CDR3 is made up of 13 amino acids. Losses at the gene ends were 3 bases for V and 6 bases for J; bases not matched to a gene: 4. The CDR3 DNA reads as TGTGCCAGCAGTTTTAGGGGGCGCGATGGCTACACCTTC. Its protein is CASSFRGRDGYTF.

The V gene is TRBV28, the J gene TRBJ1-5, with 7 bases identical to TRBD1. J gave up 0 bases and V 7 bases, and 6 bases lay outside the gene matches. This CDR3 is 15 amino acids long. Germline V gene sequence: CDR1 MDHEN, CDR2 SYDVKM. Here the CDR3 DNA reads TGTGCCAGCACCATACAGGGGAATAGCAATCAGCCCCAGCATTTT. Translated: CASTIQGNSNQPQHF. The full variable domain, in which reference TRBV28 and TRBJ1-5 provide the parts outside the CDR3, is DVKVTQSSRYLVKRTGEKVFLECVQDMDHENMFWYRQDPGLGLRLIYFSYDVKMKEKGDIPEGYSVSREKKERFSLILESASTNQTSMYLCASTIQGNSNQPQHFGDGTRLSIL.

This chain links TRBV20-1 with TRBJ2-1; 15 bases line up with TRBD2. V trimming: 1 base; J trimming: 7 bases; junction bases outside the gene matches: 8. The CDR3 is 17 residues long. CDR1 DFQATT and CDR2 SNEGSKA come from the germline V gene (reference sequence). The CDR3 DNA reads as TGCAGTGCTAGAGGGGGACTAGCGGGAGGAGTATTGAATGAGCAGTTCTTC. Protein: CSARGGLAGGVLNEQFF.

This clonotype was observed a handful of times. Relative to the germline gene, one junction end is altered; a read error may explain this. The chain employs TRBV7-9 and TRBJ2-7; D not certain. The CDR3 consists of 13 residues. The germline V gene encodes CDR1 SEHNR and CDR2 FQNEAQ (reference sequence). CDR3 nucleotides: TGTGCCAGCAGTCCGGAAGTTTCCTACGCGCAGTACTTC. Protein sequence: CASSPEVSYAQYF.